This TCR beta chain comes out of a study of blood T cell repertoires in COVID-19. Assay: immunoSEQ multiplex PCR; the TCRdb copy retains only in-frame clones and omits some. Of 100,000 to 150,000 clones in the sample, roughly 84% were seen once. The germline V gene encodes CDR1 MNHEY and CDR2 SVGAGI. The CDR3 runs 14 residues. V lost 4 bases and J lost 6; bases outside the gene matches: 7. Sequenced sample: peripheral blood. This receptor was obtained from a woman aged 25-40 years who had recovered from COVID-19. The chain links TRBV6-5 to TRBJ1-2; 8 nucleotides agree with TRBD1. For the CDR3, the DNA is TGTGCCAGCAGTTCCGCCCGGACAGGGAATGGCTACACCTTC. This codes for CASSSARTGNGYTF.